This TCR gamma chain came from a study of Vδ1+ human thymocytes. Points from the study as a whole: In the thymus, TRG and TRD repertoires looked highly polyclonal with Gaussian CDR3 lengths. About 20% of thymic delta-chain sequences were Vdelta2, with few Vdelta3, unlike blood Vdelta1+ controls.

Extracted RNA was reverse transcribed into cDNA. Multiplex PCR used pooled V-gene forward primers and a constant-region reverse primer to amplify CDR3s. TCRdb ran CATT on the multiplex PCR reads. The sample holds 6,500 to 10,000 gamma-chain clones, roughly 50% seen once. Alphabeta T cells were depleted, then CD3+ Vdelta1+ Vdelta2- thymocytes were FACS-sorted. Germline V gene lookup returns CDR1 VENAVY and CDR2 YDSYNSRV. The CDR3 covers 15 residues. The J segment lost 6 bases and the V segment lost 1 base, leaving 8 bases of the junction unmatched. Regarding this clone: The antigen is unknown.

V usage is TRGV8 and J usage is TRGJP1. Because TCRdb records no J gene, it was assigned here through a match of the DNA to germline. The clonotype comes from a girl in the first two years of life who had congenital heart surgery. What was sequenced was Vdelta1+ gamma-delta thymocytes from the thymus. The subset here: FACS-sorted CD3+ TCRalphabeta- TCRVdelta1+ TCRVdelta2- thymocytes. CDR3 amino acids: CATWDSRSAGWFKIF. CDR3 DNA: TGTGCCACCTGGGATAGCCGATCAGCTGGTTGGTTCAAGATATTT.